The 4 T cell receptor beta chains below all came from one sample that was sequenced in a study of shared clonotypes between healthy human individuals. Method: immunoSEQ multiplex PCR; TCRdb's copy keeps in-frame clones and lacks some. The sample yields 400,000 to 500,000 clones, 65% to 80% seen once. Material for sequencing was PBMCs. These receptors originate from a woman aged 40 to 55 in good health. Some clones in this sample may be carry-over from other donors' samples.

This clone was seen repeatedly, ten times or more. CDR3 region: CASGLQSGTQSYEQYF. The CDR3 nucleotides read TGTGCTAGTGGTTTACAGTCCGGGACACAGTCCTACGAGCAGTACTTC. J is TRBJ2-7 and V is TRBV12-5; perhaps TRBD1 as D (6 bases). Looked up from germline, CDR1 is LGHNT and CDR2 is FRNRAP. V lost 3 bases and J lost 1, with 16 bases in between. The CDR3 is made up of 16 amino acids.

V gene TRBV7-2 combines with J gene TRBJ1-1; a possible D gene is TRBD1 (5 bases). This CDR3 spans 13 amino acids. The V end lost 0 bases, the J end lost 12 bases, and 14 bases lay between the germline ends. Germline CDR1 is SGHTA and CDR2 is FQGNSA. The CDR3 DNA sequence: TGTGCCAGCAGCTTAGCGGGGGGGTCTGAGTCTTTCTTT. Protein: CASSLAGGSESFF.

This chain links TRBV7-8 with TRBJ2-7, with D uncertain. The V end was cut by 0 bases, the J end by 0 bases, with 12 bases between. This CDR3 has 16 residues. The germline V gene encodes CDR1 SGHVS and CDR2 FQNEAQ. As DNA, the CDR3 is TGTGCCAGCAGCTTAGCGATGAAGGCAGACTCCTACGAGCAGTACTTC. As protein: CASSLAMKADSYEQYF.

The rearrangement uses TRBV5-1 and TRBJ1-2, with 12 bases identical to TRBD1. Germline V gene lookup returns CDR1 SGHRS and CDR2 YFSETQ. This CDR3 has 17 residues. The ends lost 10 bases at V and 0 bases at J; junction bases unmatched: 13. The CDR3 sequence: CACRPGQGALANYGYTF. Written as DNA, the CDR3 is TGCGCCTGCCGCCCGGGACAGGGGGCTTTAGCTAACTATGGCTACACCTTC.